This TCR beta chain originates from a study of technical replicates of blood from several donors. Profiled with immunoSEQ multiplex PCR; TCRdb holds only in-frame clones, not every one. The sample records 53,000 or so clones, 86% being singletons. This CDR3 spans 12 amino acids. Trimming took 10 bases from V and 7 from J; bases not matched to a gene: 7. Germline V gene sequence: CDR1 ENHRY, CDR2 SYGVKD. This receptor was taken from a human donor in good health. Some clones in this sample may be carry-over from other donors' samples. Material for sequencing was PBMCs. The rearrangement links TRBV10-3 to TRBJ1-5; 7 nucleotides match TRBD1. In nucleotides, the CDR3 is TGTGCCACCGGGACAGAGGTCCAGCCCCAGCATTTT. As protein: CATGTEVQPQHF.